A single sample is the source of the 24 T cell receptor beta chains below, sequenced in a study of regulatory T cells in long-lasting Graves disease. In building TCR beta libraries, iRepertoire HTBI primers were used together with Arm-PCR of CDR3 regions. TCRdb fed the multiplex PCR reads into MiXCR, producing one record per CDR3 protein. The sample lists under 500,000 distinct CDR3 sequences, 20% to 25% occurring once. The time point: persistent/refractory GD, antithyroid drugs over 5 years with positive TRAb. From RNA extracted from PBMCs, the TCR library was made. The specimen was peripheral blood mononuclear cells (PBMCs), collected when the disease was refractory, from a patient treated with antithyroid drugs. The source of these receptors is a female donor with Graves disease.

J is TRBJ1-2 and V is TRBV29-1; TRBD1 matches 12 bases. The CDR3 contains 15 residues. Per germline, CDR1 SQVTM and CDR2 ANQGSEA. V lost 6 bases and J lost 0; bases outside the gene matches: 5. The CDR3 DNA is TGCAGCGTGGGACAGGGGGCATCCGCTAACTATGGCTACACCTTC. This codes for CSVGQGASANYGYTF.

This chain uses TRBV7-9 with TRBJ2-7; TRBD2 matches 7 bases. Germline CDR1 reads SEHNR; CDR2 reads FQNEAQ (reference sequence). J gave up 3 bases and V 5 bases, and 7 bases lay outside the gene matches. This CDR3 region has 14 residues. CDR3: CASSLSTSYYEQYF. The CDR3 coding sequence is TGTGCCAGCAGCCTTTCGACTAGCTACTACGAGCAGTACTTC.

The chain links TRBV12-3 or TRBV12-4 to TRBJ2-7; TRBD2 matches 10 bases. CDR3 size: 15 residues. V shed 5 bases and J 6 bases; nucleotides not matched to a gene: 10. In nucleotides, the CDR3 is TGTGCCAGCAGTAGTCTAGCGGGAGACCCAATCGAGCAGTACTTC. It translates to CASSSLAGDPIEQYF.

The chain links TRBV3-1 to TRBJ1-3; 8 bases align to TRBD1. The V segment lost 0 bases and the J segment 4 bases; nucleotides outside the gene matches: 5. The CDR3 is made up of 16 amino acids. Germline CDR1 and CDR2: LGHDT and YNNKEL (reference sequence). This chain's CDR3 is CASSQDPTGVGNTIYF. The CDR3 nucleotides are TGTGCCAGCAGCCAAGATCCGACAGGGGTCGGAAACACCATATATTTT.

For this clonotype: A junction boundary mismatches the germline segment, possibly from a read error. In nucleotides, the CDR3 is TGCAGTGCTCGAGACGGAGGGTACACTGAAGCTTTCTTT. This translates into CSARDGGYTEAFF. The V and J genes are TRBV20-1 and TRBJ1-1; D uncertain. Looked up from germline, CDR1 is DFQATT and CDR2 is SNEGSKA (reference sequence). The CDR3 is 13 residues long.

This clonotype was observed a handful of times. The genes are TRBV3-1 and TRBJ2-5, with D perhaps matching TRBD1 (5 bases). V lost 0 bases and J lost 5, with 16 bases in between. This CDR3 region has 16 residues. Germline V lookup: CDR1 LGHDT, CDR2 YNNKEL (reference sequence). The CDR3 reads CASSQDPTAFGETQYF. The CDR3 nucleotides are TGTGCCAGCAGCCAAGACCCGACAGCTTTTGGTGAGACCCAGTACTTC.

This clonotype has a count of ten or more. J is TRBJ1-6 and V is TRBV3-1, with D possibly matching TRBD1 (5 bases). V was clipped by 1 base and J by 9 bases, with 13 bases between them. The germline gives CDR1 LGHDT, CDR2 YNNKEL (reference sequence). The CDR3 has 15 residues. CDR3 amino acids: CASSQAEGVSSPLHF. Here the CDR3 DNA reads TGTGCCAGCAGCCAAGCAGAAGGGGTGAGTTCACCCCTCCACTTT.

The J gene is TRBJ1-1, the V gene TRBV7-3, with D perhaps TRBD1 (6 bases). The CDR3 consists of 14 residues. Germline-derived CDR1 and CDR2 are SGHTA and FQGTGA. Between the trimmed V and J ends, which lost 7 bases and 5 bases, there was a span of 17 bases. The CDR3 nucleotides are TGTGCCAGCAACCCATCAGGGGCCGGGACTGAAGCTTTCTTT. Its protein is CASNPSGAGTEAFF.

This clonotype showed up many times. V is TRBV7-2 and J is TRBJ2-7; TRBD2 agrees at 8 bases. Trimming took 5 bases from V and 3 from J; bases not matched to a gene: 6. This CDR3 has 14 residues. CDR1 is SGHTA, CDR2 FQGNSA, per germline. CDR3 in amino acids: CASSISGANYEQYF. CDR3 DNA sequence: TGTGCCAGCAGCATTAGCGGGGCTAACTACGAGCAGTACTTC.

Concerning this clonotype itself: A clone one base away is much larger, so this may be a read error. The rearrangement uses TRBV12-3 or TRBV12-4 and TRBJ1-2; D perhaps matches TRBD1 (5 bases). V gave up 10 bases and J gave up 4 bases, with 16 bases separating them. CDR3 length equals 13 residues. The CDR3 nucleotides are TGTGCCACCTCTCAGGGAGGGAGCTATGGCTACACCTTC. It translates to CATSQGGSYGYTF.

This clonotype was observed a few times. The chain has TRBV9 and TRBJ1-2, with 7 bases fitting TRBD1. V gave up 0 bases and J gave up 3 bases; unmatched junction bases: 2. Germline assignment: CDR1 SGDLS and CDR2 YYNGEE. This CDR3 comprises 14 residues. CDR3: CASSVGQGHYGYTF. CDR3 sequence (DNA): TGTGCCAGCAGCGTAGGACAGGGCCACTATGGCTACACCTTC.

The chain joins TRBV6-4 to TRBJ2-7, with D perhaps matching TRBD2 (6 bases). V dropped 3 bases and J dropped 7 bases, with 16 bases sitting between them. Germline V lookup: CDR1 MRHNA, CDR2 SNTAGT. The CDR3 contains 14 residues. The CDR3: CASSDPGLMREQYF. The CDR3 coding sequence is TGTGCCAGCAGTGATCCGGGACTGATGAGGGAGCAGTACTTC.

The chain employs TRBV5-5 and TRBJ2-5; 8 bases fit TRBD2. CDR3 length equals 16 residues. Unmatched junction bases numbered 15, after V lost 4 bases and J lost 7 bases. In germline, CDR1 is SGHKS, CDR2 YYEKEE (reference sequence). CDR3 nucleotide sequence: TGTGCCAGCAGCAATTGGATGGGCGGGAGGAAGGGGACCCAGTACTTC. Translating gives CASSNWMGGRKGTQYF.

This clonotype was observed at least ten times. The V and J genes are TRBV6-5 and TRBJ2-5; tentatively, D is TRBD1 or TRBD2 (6 bases each). V lost 1 base to trimming and J lost 2 bases, with 14 bases between them. Per the germline V gene, CDR1 is MNHEY and CDR2 is SVGAGI. This CDR3 spans 16 amino acids. The CDR3 sequence: CASSYWGAGWQETQYF. CDR3 DNA sequence: TGTGCCAGCAGTTACTGGGGGGCGGGTTGGCAAGAGACCCAGTACTTC.

This clonotype was seen ten or more times. In nucleotides, the CDR3 is TGCGCCAGCAGCCAAGAGGGGGAGCGATCACCCCTCCACTTT. Translating gives CASSQEGERSPLHF. V gene TRBV4-3 combines with J gene TRBJ1-6; D perhaps matches TRBD1 (5 bases). The germline V gene has CDR1 LGHNA and CDR2 YSLEER. This CDR3 region has 14 residues. V lost 0 bases, J lost 10 bases, and 10 bases lay in between.

This chain uses TRBV7-9 with TRBJ1-4; TRBD1 aligns across 11 bases. After removal of 4 bases from V and 13 bases from J, the junction contained 5 bases not matched to a gene. CDR1 and CDR2 from the germline V gene are SEHNR and FQNEAQ (reference sequence). This CDR3 is 13 amino acids long. The CDR3 DNA follows: TGTGCCAGCAGCTCCTGGACAGGGGGCTTACTGTTTTTT. It translates to CASSSWTGGLLFF.

The gene calls are TRBV9 and TRBJ1-1; tentatively, D is TRBD1 (6 bases). This CDR3 is 15 amino acids long. Germline V gene data show CDR1 as SGDLS and CDR2 as YYNGEE. Trimming took off 4 bases at V and 1 base at J, with 14 bases between the two ends. CDR3 DNA: TGTGCCAGCAGCCCAGGGGCGAGTAAGAACACTGAAGCTTTCTTT. Its protein is CASSPGASKNTEAFF.

This clonotype was seen a few times. The rearrangement links TRBV19 to TRBJ2-7; 10 bases match TRBD1. The CDR3 spans 13 residues. Trimming took 9 bases from V and 6 from J; bases not matched to a gene: 8. Per the germline V gene, CDR1 is LNHDA and CDR2 is SQIVND (reference sequence). The CDR3 DNA follows: TGTGCCAGCAGCCCGGGACAGGGGAGCGAGCAGTACTTC. Its protein is CASSPGQGSEQYF.

The V gene is TRBV30, the J gene TRBJ1-1, with 12 bases lining up with TRBD1. V shed 2 bases and J 7 bases; nucleotides not matched to a gene: 5. The CDR3 is made up of 14 amino acids. Per germline, CDR1 GTSNPN and CDR2 SVGIG (reference sequence). The CDR3 loop reads CAWSRDRGQDEAFF. CDR3 sequence (DNA): TGTGCCTGGAGTAGGGACAGGGGGCAAGATGAAGCTTTCTTT.

V and J are TRBV19 and TRBJ1-2, with D uncertain. The CDR3 spans 14 residues. In germline, CDR1 is LNHDA, CDR2 SQIVND (reference sequence). V was clipped by 3 bases and J by 3 bases, with 11 bases between them. In nucleotides, the CDR3 is TGTGCCAGTAGTATGGACCCTCGGGACTATGGCTACACCTTC. Its translation: CASSMDPRDYGYTF.

The chain is built from TRBV4-3 and TRBJ1-4; D not certain. This CDR3 has 14 amino acids. Germline V gene lookup returns CDR1 LGHNA and CDR2 YSLEER. V was cut by 3 bases and J by 4 bases, with 9 bases left in between. This chain's CDR3 is CASSHRWGNEKLFF. Here the CDR3 DNA reads TGCGCCAGCAGCCACCGATGGGGTAATGAAAAACTGTTTTTT.

CDR3 nucleotide sequence: TGCAGTGCCCTCTCCCGGACCCAGCAAGAGACCCAGTACTTC. Protein: CSALSRTQQETQYF. The V and J genes are TRBV20-1 and TRBJ2-5, with D unresolved. Germline V lookup: CDR1 DFQATT, CDR2 SNEGSKA (reference sequence). The V end was cut by 6 bases, the J end by 2 bases, with 16 bases between. The CDR3 totals 14 residues.

The chain carries TRBV28 and TRBJ2-6, with D perhaps TRBD2 (5 bases). This CDR3 is 14 amino acids long. In germline, CDR1 is MDHEN, CDR2 SYDVKM. The germline V and J ends were trimmed by 5 bases and 4 bases, with 9 bases remaining between them. The CDR3 is CASSGESGANVLTF. CDR3 sequence (DNA): TGTGCCAGCAGTGGGGAGTCCGGGGCCAACGTCCTGACTTTC.

V usage is TRBV19 and J usage is TRBJ1-2; the match to TRBD1 covers 10 bases. Trimming at V came to 4 bases and at J to 3 bases, leaving 17 bases not matched to a gene. This CDR3 contains 19 residues. Germline V lookup: CDR1 LNHDA, CDR2 SQIVND (reference sequence). This CDR3 is CASSSLFGGQGSGDYGYTF. Here the CDR3 DNA reads TGTGCCAGTAGTAGCCTCTTTGGGGGACAGGGGAGCGGAGACTATGGCTACACCTTC.